This is a list of T cell receptor beta chains from one sample in a study of shared clonotypes between healthy human individuals. Profiled with immunoSEQ multiplex PCR; TCRdb holds only in-frame clones, not every one. The data hold about 1.1 million clones, with roughly 77% observed a single time. What was sequenced was memory CD4+ T cells from PBMCs. The source is a man younger than 35 in good health. Some clones in this sample may be carry-over from other donors' samples. Both conserved end residues are part of each CDR3. Fields, in order: D gene, V gene, clone size, J gene, CDR3 length, CDR3 DNA, CDR3 protein. D genes are given only for firm matches. Part of the rows lack a size; the others show once, few, many or a class for expanded clones.

>TRBD1|TRBV9|.|TRBJ2-7|15
TGTGCCAGCAGCGTAGAACAGGGGAAGCAGTACGAGCAGTACTTC
CASSVEQGKQYEQYF
>.|TRBV7-9|.|TRBJ2-5|14
TGTGCCAGCAGCTTAGCCGGCAGTACGAAGACCCAGTACTTC
CASSLAGSTKTQYF
>.|TRBV7-2|few|TRBJ2-2|14
TGTGCCAGCAGTTGGGCGGCGAACACCGGGGAGCTGTTTTTT
CASSWAANTGELFF
>.|TRBV6-1|once|TRBJ1-4|14
TGTGCCAGCAGTGAGGGGGGGACGGTCGAAAAACTGTTTTTT
CASSEGGTVEKLFF
>.|TRBV6-5|.|TRBJ2-3|13
TGTGCCAGCAGTTACACTGCCACAGATACGCAGTATTTT
CASSYTATDTQYF
>.|TRBV5-6|.|TRBJ2-5|13
TGTGCCAGCAGCTTGGGTAGCCAAGAGACCCAGTACTTC
CASSLGSQETQYF
>.|TRBV14|.|TRBJ1-4|15
TGTGCCAGCAGCCAAGGCTTGGTTTGGGGTGAAAAACTGTTTTTT
CASSQGLVWGEKLFF
>.|TRBV27|.|TRBJ1-4|17
TGTGCCAACGGTACCGCTAGAGTGAGGAGCCCGGAGGAAAAACTGTTTTTT
CANGTARVRSPEEKLFF
>.|TRBV2|once|TRBJ1-2|14
TGTGCCAGCAGTGTAGCACTTCGGAGGAGCGGCTACACCTTC
CASSVALRRSGYTF
>.|TRBV28|.|TRBJ2-5|13
TGTGCCAGCAGTTTGGCAGGGTTGGAGACCCAGTACTTC
CASSLAGLETQYF
>.|TRBV11-3|few|TRBJ2-7|12
TGTGCCAGCAGCCAGACCGGATACGAGCAGTACTTC
CASSQTGYEQYF
>.|TRBV5-6|once|TRBJ2-5|13
TGTGCCAGCAGCTTGGTAGGGATGGAGACCCAGTACTTC
CASSLVGMETQYF
>TRBD1|TRBV28|.|TRBJ2-2|15
TGTGCCAGCAGTTCTACCAGGGGGTGGCCCGGGGAGCTGTTTTTT
CASSSTRGWPGELFF
>TRBD2|TRBV11-2|.|TRBJ2-7|14
TGTGCCAGCGCTGGGACTAGCGGGAGCTACGAGCAGTACTTC
CASAGTSGSYEQYF
>.|TRBV5-5|.|TRBJ2-5|15
TGTGCCAGCAGCTGGGACGGGGGGCGCCAAGAGACCCAGTACTTC
CASSWDGGRQETQYF
>.|TRBV6-6|.|TRBJ1-1|13
TGTGCCAGCAGTTCCGGGATGAACACTGAAGCTTTCTTT
CASSSGMNTEAFF
>.|TRBV10-3|.|TRBJ1-2|15
TGTGCCATCAGTGAGGCGATACAGATAAACTATGGCTACACCTTC
CAISEAIQINYGYTF
>TRBD1|TRBV6-1|.|TRBJ2-7|18
TGTGCCAGCAGTGAAGCGGGTCCCCATAGGACAGGTACTTACGAGCAGTACTTC
CASSEAGPHRTGTYEQYF
>TRBD2|TRBV4-1|.|TRBJ2-7|16
TGCGCCAGCAGCCGCGGACTAGCGGGAGGGGCGGACGAGCAGTACTTC
CASSRGLAGGADEQYF
>.|TRBV4-2|many|TRBJ2-4|14
TGTGCCAGCAGCCAGCGCGGGGTAAAAAACATTCAGTACTTC
CASSQRGVKNIQYF
>.|TRBV29-1|.|TRBJ2-7|12
TGCAGCGTTGGAGGGCCCTCCTACGAGCAGTACTTC
CSVGGPSYEQYF
>TRBD1|TRBV29-1|.|TRBJ2-7|13
TGCAGCGTTGAATTCCAGGGGGCCTACGAGCAGTACTTC
CSVEFQGAYEQYF
>.|TRBV5-8|.|TRBJ1-4|16
TGTGCCAGCAGCTTTGAGCAGTTGGCAACTAATGAAAAACTGTTTTTT
CASSFEQLATNEKLFF
>.|TRBV10-3|.|TRBJ1-3|14
TGTGCCATCAGAGGGACTGAATCTGGAAACACCATATATTTT
CAIRGTESGNTIYF